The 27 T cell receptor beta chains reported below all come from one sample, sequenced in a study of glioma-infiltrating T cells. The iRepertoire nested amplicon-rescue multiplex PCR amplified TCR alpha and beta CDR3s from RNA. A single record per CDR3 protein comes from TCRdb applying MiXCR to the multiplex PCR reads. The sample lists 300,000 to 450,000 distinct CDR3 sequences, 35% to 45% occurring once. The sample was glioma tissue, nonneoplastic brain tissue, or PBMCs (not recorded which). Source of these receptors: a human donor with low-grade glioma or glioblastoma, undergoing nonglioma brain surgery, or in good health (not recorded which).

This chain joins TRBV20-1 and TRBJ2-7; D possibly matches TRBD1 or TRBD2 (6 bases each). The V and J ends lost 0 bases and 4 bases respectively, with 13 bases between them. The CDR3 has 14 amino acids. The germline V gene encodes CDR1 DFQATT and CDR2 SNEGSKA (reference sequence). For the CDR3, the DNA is TGCAGTGCTAGAGAAGGGGGGAGTAGGTACGAGCAGTACTTC. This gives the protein CSAREGGSRYEQYF.

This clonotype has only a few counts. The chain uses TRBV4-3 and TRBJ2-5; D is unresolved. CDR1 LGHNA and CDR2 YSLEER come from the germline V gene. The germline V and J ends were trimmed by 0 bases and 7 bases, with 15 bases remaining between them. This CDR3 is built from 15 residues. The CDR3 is CASSQEKWPLGTQYF. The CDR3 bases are TGCGCCAGCAGCCAAGAAAAATGGCCGTTGGGGACCCAGTACTTC.

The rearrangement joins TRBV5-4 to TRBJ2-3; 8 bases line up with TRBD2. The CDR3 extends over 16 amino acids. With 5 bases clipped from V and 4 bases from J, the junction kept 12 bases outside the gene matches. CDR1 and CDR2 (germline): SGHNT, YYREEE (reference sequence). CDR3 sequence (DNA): TGTGCCAGCAGAACAACTAGCGGCCACCCGGCAGATACGCAGTATTTT. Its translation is CASRTTSGHPADTQYF. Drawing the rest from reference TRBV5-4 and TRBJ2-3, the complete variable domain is ETGVTQSPTHLIKTRGQQVTLRCSSQSGHNTVSWYQQALGQGPQFIFQYYREEENGRGNFPPRFSGLQFPNYSSELNVNALELDDSALYLCASRTTSGHPADTQYFGPGTRLTVL.

CDR3 region: CASSLSLVRSTDTQYF. In DNA, the CDR3 is TGCGCCAGCAGCCTCTCACTAGTGAGGAGCACAGATACGCAGTATTTT. The V gene is TRBV4-3, the J gene TRBJ2-3, with D maybe TRBD2 (5 bases). From germline, CDR1 is LGHNA and CDR2 YSLEER. The CDR3 is 16 residues long. The ends were cut back, 4 bases at V and 0 bases at J, with 14 bases in the middle.

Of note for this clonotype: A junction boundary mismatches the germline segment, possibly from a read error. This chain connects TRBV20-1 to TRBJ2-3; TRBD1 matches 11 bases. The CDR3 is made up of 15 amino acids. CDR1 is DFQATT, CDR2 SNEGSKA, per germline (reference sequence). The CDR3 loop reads CGARDPGQGADTQYF. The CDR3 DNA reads TGCGGTGCTAGAGATCCGGGACAGGGGGCAGATACGCAGTATTTT.

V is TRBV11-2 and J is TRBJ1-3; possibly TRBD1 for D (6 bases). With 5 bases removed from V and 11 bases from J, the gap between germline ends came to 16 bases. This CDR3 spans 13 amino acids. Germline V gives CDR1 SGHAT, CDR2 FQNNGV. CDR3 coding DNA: TGTGCCAGCAGCCCGAACCAAGGGGGGTCCATATATTTT. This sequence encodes CASSPNQGGSIYF.

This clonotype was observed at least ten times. The CDR3 sequence is CATSRVLGLIHNSPLHF. The CDR3 DNA sequence: TGTGCCACCAGCAGAGTACTCGGGTTAATACATAATTCACCCCTCCACTTT. This chain links TRBV15 with TRBJ1-6; D remains unclear. Germline V gene data show CDR1 as LNHNV and CDR2 as YYDKDF (reference sequence). V was pared by 1 base and J by 5 bases, with 15 bases between. CDR3 length: 17 amino acids.

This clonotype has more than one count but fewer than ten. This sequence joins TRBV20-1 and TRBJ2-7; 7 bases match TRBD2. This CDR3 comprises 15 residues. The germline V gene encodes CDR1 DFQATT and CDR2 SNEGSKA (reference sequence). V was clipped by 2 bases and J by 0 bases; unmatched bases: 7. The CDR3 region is CSARSPLANSYEQYF. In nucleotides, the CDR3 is TGCAGTGCTAGAAGCCCACTAGCGAACTCCTACGAGCAGTACTTC.

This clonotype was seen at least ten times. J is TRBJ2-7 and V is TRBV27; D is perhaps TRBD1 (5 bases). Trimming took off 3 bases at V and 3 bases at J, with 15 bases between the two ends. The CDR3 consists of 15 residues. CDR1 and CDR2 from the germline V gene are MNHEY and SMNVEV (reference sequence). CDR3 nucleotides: TGTGCCAGCAGTTTTGGGAAACAGGTCATCTACGAGCAGTACTTC. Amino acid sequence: CASSFGKQVIYEQYF.

The CDR3 sequence: CASSPRAGASYEQYF. The CDR3 nucleotides are TGTGCCAGCAGCCCCAGAGCGGGAGCCAGCTACGAGCAGTACTTC. The chain joins TRBV4-2 to TRBJ2-7; TRBD2 agrees at 8 bases. The CDR3 is made up of 15 amino acids. Trimming at V came to 4 bases and at J to 3 bases, leaving 8 bases not matched to a gene. Germline-derived CDR1 and CDR2 are LGHNA and YNFKEQ.

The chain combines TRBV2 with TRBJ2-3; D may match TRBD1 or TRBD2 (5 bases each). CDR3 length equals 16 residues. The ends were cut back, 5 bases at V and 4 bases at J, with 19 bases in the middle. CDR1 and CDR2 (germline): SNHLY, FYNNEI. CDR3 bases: TGTGCCAGCAGTCGGGACCAAATAAGGACATCAGATACGCAGTATTTT. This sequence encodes CASSRDQIRTSDTQYF.

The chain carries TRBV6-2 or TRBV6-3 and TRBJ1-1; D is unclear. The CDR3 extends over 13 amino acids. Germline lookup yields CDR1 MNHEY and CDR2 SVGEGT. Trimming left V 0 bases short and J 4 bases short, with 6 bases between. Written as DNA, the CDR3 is TGTGCCAGCAGTTACTCCGTGAGCACTGAAGCTTTCTTT. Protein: CASSYSVSTEAFF.

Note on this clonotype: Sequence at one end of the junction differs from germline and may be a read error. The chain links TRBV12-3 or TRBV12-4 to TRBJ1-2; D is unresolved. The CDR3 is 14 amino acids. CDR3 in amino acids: CASSPRQVNYCYTF. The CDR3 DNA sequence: TGTGCCAGCAGCCCCCGCCAGGTTAACTATTGCTACACCTTC.

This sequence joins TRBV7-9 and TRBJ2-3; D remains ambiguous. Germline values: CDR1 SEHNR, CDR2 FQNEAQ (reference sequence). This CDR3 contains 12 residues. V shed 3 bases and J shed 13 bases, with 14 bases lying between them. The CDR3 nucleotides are TGTGCCAGCAGCTTTGATGAGACTCATAAGTATTTT. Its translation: CASSFDETHKYF.

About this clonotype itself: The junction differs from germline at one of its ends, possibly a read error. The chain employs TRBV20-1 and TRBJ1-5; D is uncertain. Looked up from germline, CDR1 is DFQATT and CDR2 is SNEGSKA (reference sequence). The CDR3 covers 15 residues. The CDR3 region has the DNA TGCAGTGCTAGAGCAAGGGTTTCCAGCAATCAGCCCCAGCAGTTT. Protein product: CSARARVSSNQPQQF.

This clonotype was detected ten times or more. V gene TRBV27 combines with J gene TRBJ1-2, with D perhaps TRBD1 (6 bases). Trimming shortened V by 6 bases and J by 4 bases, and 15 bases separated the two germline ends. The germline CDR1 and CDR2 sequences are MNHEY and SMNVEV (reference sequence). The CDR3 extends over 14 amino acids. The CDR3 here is CASSPPGARYGYTF. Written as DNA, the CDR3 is TGTGCCAGCAGCCCCCCGGGGGCCCGCTATGGCTACACCTTC.

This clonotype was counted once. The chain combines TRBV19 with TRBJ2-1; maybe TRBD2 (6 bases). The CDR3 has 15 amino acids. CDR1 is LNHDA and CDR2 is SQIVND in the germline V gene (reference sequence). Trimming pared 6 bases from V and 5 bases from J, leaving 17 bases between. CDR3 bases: TGTGCCAGTAGGGCGGGGCAGCTAACCCACAATGAGCAGTTCTTC. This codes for CASRAGQLTHNEQFF.

CDR3 sequence (DNA): TGTGCCAGCAGCCTACAGGGGGTAAGCAATGAGCAGTTCTTC. Translating gives CASSLQGVSNEQFF. This rearrangement joins TRBV6-5 to TRBJ2-1; 8 nucleotides match TRBD1. Per germline, CDR1 MNHEY and CDR2 SVGAGI. The ends lost 6 bases at V and 6 bases at J; junction bases unmatched: 7. This CDR3 is 14 amino acids long.

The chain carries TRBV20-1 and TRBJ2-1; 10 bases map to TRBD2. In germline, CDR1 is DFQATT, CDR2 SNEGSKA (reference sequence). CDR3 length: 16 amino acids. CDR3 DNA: TGCAGAGCCCTCGAGGCTAGCGGGAGCTCCTACAATGAGCAGTTCTTC. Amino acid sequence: CRALEASGSSYNEQFF.

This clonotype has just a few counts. The DNA of the CDR3 is TGCGCCAGCAGCCAAGAGAGAAGTCGGTACACAGGCACAGATACGCAGTATTTT. This encodes CASSQERSRYTGTDTQYF. The rearrangement links TRBV4-3 to TRBJ2-3; no definite D call. CDR3 length equals 18 residues. Trimming shortened V by 0 bases and J by 1 base, and 17 bases separated the two germline ends. Looked up from germline, CDR1 is LGHNA and CDR2 is YSLEER.

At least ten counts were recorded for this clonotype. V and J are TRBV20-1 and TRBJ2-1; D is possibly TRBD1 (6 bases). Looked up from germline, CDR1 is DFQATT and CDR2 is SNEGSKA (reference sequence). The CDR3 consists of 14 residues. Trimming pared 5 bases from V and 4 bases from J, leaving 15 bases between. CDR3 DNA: TGCAGTGCTGCCGGACAGATCCATTACAATGAGCAGTTCTTC. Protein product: CSAAGQIHYNEQFF.

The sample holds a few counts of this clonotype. The CDR3 loop reads CASSLALGQSEAFF. CDR3 nucleotide sequence: TGTGCCAGCAGCTTGGCCCTCGGGCAGAGTGAAGCTTTCTTT. The rearrangement joins TRBV5-4 to TRBJ1-1; D not resolved. CDR1 is SGHNT and CDR2 is YYREEE in the germline V gene (reference sequence). This CDR3 is 14 amino acids long. The germline V and J ends were trimmed by 0 bases and 7 bases, with 13 bases remaining between them.

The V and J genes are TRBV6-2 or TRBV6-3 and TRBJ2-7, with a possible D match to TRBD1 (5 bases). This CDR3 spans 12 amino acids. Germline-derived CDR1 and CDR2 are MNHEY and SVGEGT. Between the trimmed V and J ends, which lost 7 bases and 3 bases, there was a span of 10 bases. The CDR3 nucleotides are TGTGCCAGCATCTCGCAGGGCTACGAGCAGTACTTC. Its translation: CASISQGYEQYF.

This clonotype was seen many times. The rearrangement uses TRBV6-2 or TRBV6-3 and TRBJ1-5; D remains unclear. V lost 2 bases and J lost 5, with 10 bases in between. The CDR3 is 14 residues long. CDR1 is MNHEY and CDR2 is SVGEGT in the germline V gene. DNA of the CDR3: TGTGCCAGCAGTTACGGGGAAATATATCAGCCCCAGCATTTT. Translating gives CASSYGEIYQPQHF.

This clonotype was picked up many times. CDR3: CASSYDGPRGLHF. DNA of the CDR3: TGTGCCAGCAGTTATGATGGACCAAGGGGCCTCCACTTT. This rearrangement joins TRBV6-6 to TRBJ1-6, with a tentative D call TRBD1 (5 bases). Trimming removed 3 bases at V and 15 bases at J, with 15 bases between. This CDR3 has 13 amino acids. Germline V gene lookup returns CDR1 MNHNY and CDR2 SVGAGI (reference sequence).

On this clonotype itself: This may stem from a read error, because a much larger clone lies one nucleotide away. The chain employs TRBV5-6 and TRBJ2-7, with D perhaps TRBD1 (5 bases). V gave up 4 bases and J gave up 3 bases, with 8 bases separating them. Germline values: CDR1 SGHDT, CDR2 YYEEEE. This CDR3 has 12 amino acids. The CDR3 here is CASSAQDYEQYF. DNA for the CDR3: TGTGCCAGCAGCGCACAGGACTACGAGCAGTACTTC.

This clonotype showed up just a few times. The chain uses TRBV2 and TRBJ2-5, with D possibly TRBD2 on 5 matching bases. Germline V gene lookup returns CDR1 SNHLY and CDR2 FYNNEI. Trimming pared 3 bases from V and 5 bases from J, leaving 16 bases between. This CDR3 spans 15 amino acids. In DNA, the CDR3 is TGTGCCAGCAGTGAGCGGGTCTTCGGCAGGGAGACCCAGTACTTC. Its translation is CASSERVFGRETQYF. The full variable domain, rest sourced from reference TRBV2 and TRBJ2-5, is EPEVTQTPSHQVTQMGQEVILRCVPISNHLYFYWYRQILGQKVEFLVSFYNNEISEKSEIFDDQFSVERPDGSNFTLKIRSTKLEDSAMYFCASSERVFGRETQYFGPGTRLLVL.